The entry that follows covers one TCR beta chain sequence. Repertoires were generated with immunoSEQ multiplex PCR, while TCRdb's copy carries only in-frame clones and drops some. The sample has about 55,000 clones, approximately 91% seen once. The V end was cut by 0 bases, the J end by 6 bases, with 16 bases between. This CDR3 has 15 residues. Germline assignment: CDR1 SGHNT and CDR2 YYREEE (reference sequence). The sample originates from a study of OX40 agonist ivuxolimab in advanced cancers. Study as a whole: One hepatocellular carcinoma and a couple of cutaneous melanoma patients partially responded.

This chain joins TRBV5-4 and TRBJ2-7; D is tentatively TRBD1 or TRBD2 (5 bases each). Sequencing used CD4+ or CD8+ T cells sorted from blood, obtained in a trial of the OX40 agonist ivuxolimab. The clonotype originates from an adult with an advanced solid tumor such as melanoma, head and neck, liver or kidney cancer. In DNA, the CDR3 is TGTGCCAGCAGCTTGGGGGACCCTTGGGCAGGCGAGCAGTACTTC. Its protein product is CASSLGDPWAGEQYF. The full variable domain, with the rest looked up from reference TRBV5-4 and TRBJ2-7, is ETGVTQSPTHLIKTRGQQVTLRCSSQSGHNTVSWYQQALGQGPQFIFQYYREEENGRGNFPPRFSGLQFPNYSSELNVNALELDDSALYLCASSLGDPWAGEQYFGPGTRLTVT.